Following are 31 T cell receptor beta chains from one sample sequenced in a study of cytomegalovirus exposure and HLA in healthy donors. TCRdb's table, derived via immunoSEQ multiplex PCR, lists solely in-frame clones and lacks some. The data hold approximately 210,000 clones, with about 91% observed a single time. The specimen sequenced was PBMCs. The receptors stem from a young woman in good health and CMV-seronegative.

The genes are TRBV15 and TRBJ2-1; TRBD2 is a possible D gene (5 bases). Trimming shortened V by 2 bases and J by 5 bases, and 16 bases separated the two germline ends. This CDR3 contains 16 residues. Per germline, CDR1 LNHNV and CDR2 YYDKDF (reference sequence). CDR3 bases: TGTGCCACCAGCAGAACTTCCGACTATTCTCACAATGAGCAGTTCTTC. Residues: CATSRTSDYSHNEQFF.

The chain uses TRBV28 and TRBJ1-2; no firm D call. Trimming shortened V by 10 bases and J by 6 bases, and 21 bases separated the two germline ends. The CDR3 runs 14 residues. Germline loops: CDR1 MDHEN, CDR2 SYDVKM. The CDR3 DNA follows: TGTGCCACCCAACGGGCAGGAGGTGTGGATGGCTACACCTTC. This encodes CATQRAGGVDGYTF.

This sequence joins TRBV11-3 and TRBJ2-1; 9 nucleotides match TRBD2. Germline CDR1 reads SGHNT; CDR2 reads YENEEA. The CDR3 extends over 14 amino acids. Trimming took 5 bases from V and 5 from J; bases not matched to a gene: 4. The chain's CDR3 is CASSGREGDNEQFF. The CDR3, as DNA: TGTGCCAGCAGCGGGCGGGAGGGTGACAATGAGCAGTTCTTC. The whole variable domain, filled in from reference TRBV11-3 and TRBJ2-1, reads EAGVVQSPRYKIIEKKQPVAFWCNPISGHNTLYWYLQNLGQGPELLIRYENEEAVDDSQLPKDRFSAERLKGVDSTLKIQPAELGDSAVYLCASSGREGDNEQFFGPGTRLTVL.

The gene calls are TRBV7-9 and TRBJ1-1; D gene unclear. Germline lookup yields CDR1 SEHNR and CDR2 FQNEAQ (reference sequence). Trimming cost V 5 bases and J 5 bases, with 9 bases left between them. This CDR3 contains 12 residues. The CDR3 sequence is CASSLLETEAFF. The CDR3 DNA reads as TGTGCCAGCAGCCTTCTGGAGACTGAAGCTTTCTTT.

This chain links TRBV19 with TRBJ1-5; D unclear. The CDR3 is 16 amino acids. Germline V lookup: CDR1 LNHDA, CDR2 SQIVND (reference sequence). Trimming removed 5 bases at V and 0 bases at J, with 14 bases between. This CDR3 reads CASSPLSQASNQPQHF. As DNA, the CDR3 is TGTGCCAGTAGTCCCTTGAGTCAAGCTAGCAATCAGCCCCAGCATTTT. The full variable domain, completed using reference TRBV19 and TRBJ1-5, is DGGITQSPKYLFRKEGQNVTLSCEQNLNHDAMYWYRQDPGQGLRLIYYSQIVNDFQKGDIAEGYSVSREKKESFPLTVTSAQKNPTAFYLCASSPLSQASNQPQHFGDGTRLSIL.

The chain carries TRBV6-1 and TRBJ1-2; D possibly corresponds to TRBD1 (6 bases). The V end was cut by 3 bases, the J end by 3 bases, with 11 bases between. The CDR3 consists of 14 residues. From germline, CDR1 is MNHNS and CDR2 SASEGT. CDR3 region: CASSERDTYYGYTF. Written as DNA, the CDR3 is TGTGCCAGCAGTGAGAGGGACACCTACTATGGCTACACCTTC.

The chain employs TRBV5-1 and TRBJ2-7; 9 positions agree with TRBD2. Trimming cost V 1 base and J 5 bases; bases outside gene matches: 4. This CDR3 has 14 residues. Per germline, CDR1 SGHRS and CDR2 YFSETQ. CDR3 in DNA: TGCGCCAGCAGCTTGATAGCGGGAGTAGACGAGCAGTACTTC. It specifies CASSLIAGVDEQYF.

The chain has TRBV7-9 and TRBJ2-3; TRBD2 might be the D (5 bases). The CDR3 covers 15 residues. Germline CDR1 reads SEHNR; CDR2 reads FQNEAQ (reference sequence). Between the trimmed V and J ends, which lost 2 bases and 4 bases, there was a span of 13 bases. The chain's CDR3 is CASSLLEGRPDTQYF. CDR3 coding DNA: TGTGCCAGCAGCTTACTTGAGGGAAGGCCAGATACGCAGTATTTT.

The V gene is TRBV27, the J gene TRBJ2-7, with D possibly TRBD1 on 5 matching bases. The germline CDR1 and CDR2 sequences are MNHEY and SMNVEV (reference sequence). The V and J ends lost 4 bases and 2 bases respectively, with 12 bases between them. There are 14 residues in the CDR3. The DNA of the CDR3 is TGTGCCAGCAGTTCAATCGACAGTCCCTACGAGCAGTACTTC. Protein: CASSSIDSPYEQYF.

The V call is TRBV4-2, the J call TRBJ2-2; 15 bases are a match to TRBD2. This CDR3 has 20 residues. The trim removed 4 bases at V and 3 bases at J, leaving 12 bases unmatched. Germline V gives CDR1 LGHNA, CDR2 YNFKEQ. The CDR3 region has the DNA TGTGCCAGCAGCCTTGGGAGAGGACTAGCGGGAGGGCCGGACACCGGGGAGCTGTTTTTT. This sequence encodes CASSLGRGLAGGPDTGELFF.

The CDR3 region has the DNA TGTGCCAGCAGCTTAACTTTCCTCTCTAGCGGGGGGGACTCCTACAATGAGCAGTTCTTC. It codes for CASSLTFLSSGGDSYNEQFF. The V call is TRBV7-6, the J call TRBJ2-1; TRBD2 matches at 12 bases. In germline, CDR1 is SGHVS, CDR2 FNYEAQ. V shed 2 bases, J shed 0 bases, and the junction held 11 bases outside the gene matches. The CDR3 length is 20 residues.

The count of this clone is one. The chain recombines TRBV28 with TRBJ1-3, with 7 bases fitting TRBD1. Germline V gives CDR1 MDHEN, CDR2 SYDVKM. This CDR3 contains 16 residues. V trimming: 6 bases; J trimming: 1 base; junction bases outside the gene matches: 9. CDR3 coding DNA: TGTGCCAGCAGCCACACATTGACAGGGTCTGGAAACACCATATATTTT. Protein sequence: CASSHTLTGSGNTIYF.

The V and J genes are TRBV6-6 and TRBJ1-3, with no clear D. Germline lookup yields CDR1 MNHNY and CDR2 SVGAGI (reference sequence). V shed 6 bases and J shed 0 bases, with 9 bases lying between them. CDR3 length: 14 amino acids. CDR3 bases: TGTGCCAGCAGCGAAAGGAGCTCTGGAAACACCATATATTTT. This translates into CASSERSSGNTIYF.

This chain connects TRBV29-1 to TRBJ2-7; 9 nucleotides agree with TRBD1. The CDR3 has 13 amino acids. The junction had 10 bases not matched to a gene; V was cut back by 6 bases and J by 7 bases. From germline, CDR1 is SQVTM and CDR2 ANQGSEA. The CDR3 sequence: CSVTGQGSWEQYF. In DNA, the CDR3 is TGCAGCGTCACGGGACAGGGTTCTTGGGAGCAGTACTTC.

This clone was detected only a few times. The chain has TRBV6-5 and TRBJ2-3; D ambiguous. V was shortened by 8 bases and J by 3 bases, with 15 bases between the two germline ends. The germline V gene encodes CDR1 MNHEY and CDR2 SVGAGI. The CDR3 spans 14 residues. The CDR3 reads CASRGPSDTDTQYF. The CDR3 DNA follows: TGTGCCAGCCGAGGCCCCTCCGATACAGATACGCAGTATTTT.

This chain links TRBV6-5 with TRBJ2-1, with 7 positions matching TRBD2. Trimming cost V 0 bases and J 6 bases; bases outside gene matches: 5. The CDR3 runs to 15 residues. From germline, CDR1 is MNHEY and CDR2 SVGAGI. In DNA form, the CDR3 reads TGTGCCAGCAGTTACTCCGGCGGGAGTCGCAATGAGCAGTTCTTC. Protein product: CASSYSGGSRNEQFF.

For the CDR3, the DNA is TGTGCCAGCACGGCTAGCGGGATGGGAGAGACCCAGTACTTC. This codes for CASTASGMGETQYF. This sequence joins TRBV28 and TRBJ2-5; 9 bases line up with TRBD2. Germline loops: CDR1 MDHEN, CDR2 SYDVKM. V gave up 7 bases and J gave up 4 bases; unmatched junction bases: 7. CDR3 size: 14 residues.

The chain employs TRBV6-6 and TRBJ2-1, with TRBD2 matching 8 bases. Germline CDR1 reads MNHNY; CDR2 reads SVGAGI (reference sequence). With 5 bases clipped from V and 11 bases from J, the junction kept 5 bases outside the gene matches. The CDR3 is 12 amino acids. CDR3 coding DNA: TGTGCCAGCAGTAGCGGGAGATTTAAGCAGTTCTTC. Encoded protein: CASSSGRFKQFF.

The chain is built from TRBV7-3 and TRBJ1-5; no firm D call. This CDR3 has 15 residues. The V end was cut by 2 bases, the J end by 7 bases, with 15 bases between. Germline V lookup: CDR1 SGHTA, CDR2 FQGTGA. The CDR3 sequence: CASSLYCSRRQPQHF. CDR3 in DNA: TGTGCCAGCAGCTTATATTGTTCACGGAGGCAGCCCCAGCATTTT. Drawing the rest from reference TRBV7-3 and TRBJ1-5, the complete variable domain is GAGVSQTPSNKVTEKGKYVELRCDPISGHTALYWYRQSLGQGPEFLIYFQGTGAADDSGLPNDRFFAVRPEGSVSTLKIQRTERGDSAVYLCASSLYCSRRQPQHFGDGTRLSIL.

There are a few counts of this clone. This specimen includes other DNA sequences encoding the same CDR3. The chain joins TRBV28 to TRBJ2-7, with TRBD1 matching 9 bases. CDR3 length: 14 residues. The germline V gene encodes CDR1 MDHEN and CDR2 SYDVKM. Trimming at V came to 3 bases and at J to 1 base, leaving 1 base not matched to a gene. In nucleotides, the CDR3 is TGTGCCAGCAGTTTCGGACAGGGGTCCTACGAGCAGTACTTC. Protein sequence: CASSFGQGSYEQYF. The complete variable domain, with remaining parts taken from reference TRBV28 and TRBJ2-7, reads DVKVTQSSRYLVKRTGEKVFLECVQDMDHENMFWYRQDPGLGLRLIYFSYDVKMKEKGDIPEGYSVSREKKERFSLILESASTNQTSMYLCASSFGQGSYEQYFGPGTRLTVT.

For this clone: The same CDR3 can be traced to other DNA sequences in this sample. CDR3 nucleotide sequence: TGCAGCGTTGATCGGGGGACTGAAGCTTTCTTT. Protein: CSVDRGTEAFF. The V gene is TRBV29-1, the J gene TRBJ1-1; TRBD1 is a possible D gene (5 bases). Trimming took off 3 bases at V and 5 bases at J, with 7 bases between the two ends. The germline CDR1 and CDR2 sequences are SQVTM and ANQGSEA. The CDR3 runs to 11 residues.

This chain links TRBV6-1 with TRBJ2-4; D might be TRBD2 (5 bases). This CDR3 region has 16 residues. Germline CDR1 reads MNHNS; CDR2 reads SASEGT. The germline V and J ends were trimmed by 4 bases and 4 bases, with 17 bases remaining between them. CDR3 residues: CASSGSPGNTKNIQYF. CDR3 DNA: TGTGCCAGCAGTGGAAGCCCCGGGAACACAAAAAACATTCAGTACTTC.

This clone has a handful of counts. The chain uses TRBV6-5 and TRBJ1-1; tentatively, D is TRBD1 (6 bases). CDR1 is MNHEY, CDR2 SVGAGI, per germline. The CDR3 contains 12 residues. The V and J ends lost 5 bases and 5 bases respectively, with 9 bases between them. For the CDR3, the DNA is TGTGCCAGCAGTACAGGGAATACTGAAGCTTTCTTT. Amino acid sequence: CASSTGNTEAFF.

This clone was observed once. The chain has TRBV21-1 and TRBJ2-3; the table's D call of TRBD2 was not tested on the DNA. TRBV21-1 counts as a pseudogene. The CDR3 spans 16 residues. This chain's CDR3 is CASSKDESNLSDTQYF. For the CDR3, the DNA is TGTGCCAGCAGCAAAGACGAGAGCAACTTATCAGATACGCAGTATTTT.

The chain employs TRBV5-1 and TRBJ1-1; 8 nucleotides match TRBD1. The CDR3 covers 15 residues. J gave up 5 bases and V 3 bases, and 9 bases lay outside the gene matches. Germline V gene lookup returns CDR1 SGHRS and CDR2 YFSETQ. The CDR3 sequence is CASSSSRGLKTEAFF. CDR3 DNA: TGCGCCAGCAGCTCGTCCAGGGGGCTTAAGACTGAAGCTTTCTTT.

This CDR3 reads CASSLSRGFGSTQYF. The CDR3 DNA sequence: TGTGCCAGCAGTTTATCTCGGGGGTTTGGGAGTACGCAGTATTTT. The chain is built from TRBV27 and TRBJ2-3; the D gene is possibly TRBD2 (6 bases). CDR1 and CDR2 from the germline V gene are MNHEY and SMNVEV (reference sequence). Trimming removed 0 bases from V and 8 bases from J, with 15 bases in between. The CDR3 spans 15 residues.

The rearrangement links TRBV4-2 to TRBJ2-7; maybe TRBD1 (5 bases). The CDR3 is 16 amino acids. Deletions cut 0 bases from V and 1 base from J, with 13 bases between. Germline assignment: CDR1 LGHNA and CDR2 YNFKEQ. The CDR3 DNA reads TGTGCCAGCAGCCAAGATAGTAGGGGAATGTCCTACGAGCAGTACTTC. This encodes CASSQDSRGMSYEQYF.

Written as DNA, the CDR3 is TGTGCCTGGAGACAGGGTCAAACTGAAGCTTTCTTT. This codes for CAWRQGQTEAFF. The chain is built from TRBV30 and TRBJ1-1; a possible D gene is TRBD1 (6 bases). V lost 3 bases and J lost 5, with 10 bases in between. The CDR3 length is 12 residues. The germline V gene encodes CDR1 GTSNPN and CDR2 SVGIG (reference sequence).

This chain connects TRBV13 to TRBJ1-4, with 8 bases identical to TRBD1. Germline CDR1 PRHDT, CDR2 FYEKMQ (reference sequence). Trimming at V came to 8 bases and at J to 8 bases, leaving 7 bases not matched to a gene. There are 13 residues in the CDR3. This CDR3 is CASRTGFNEKLFF. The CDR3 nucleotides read TGTGCCAGCCGGACAGGGTTTAACGAAAAACTGTTTTTT.

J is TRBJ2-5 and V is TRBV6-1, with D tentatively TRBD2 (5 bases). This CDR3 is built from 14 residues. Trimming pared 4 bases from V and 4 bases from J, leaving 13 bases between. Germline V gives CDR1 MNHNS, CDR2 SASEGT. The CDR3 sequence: CASSVTSTVETQYF. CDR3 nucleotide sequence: TGTGCCAGCAGTGTCACTAGTACGGTAGAGACCCAGTACTTC.

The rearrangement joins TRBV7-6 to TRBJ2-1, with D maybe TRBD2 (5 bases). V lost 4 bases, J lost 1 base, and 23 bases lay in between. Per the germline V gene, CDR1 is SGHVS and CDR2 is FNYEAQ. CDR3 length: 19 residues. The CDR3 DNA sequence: TGTGCCAGCAGCTCCGTCGCCCGCTCTCTAGCTGATTCCTACAATGAGCAGTTCTTC. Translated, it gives CASSSVARSLADSYNEQFF.